The present entry profiles one T cell receptor (beta chain) with its context. Its target is not known. These data belong to a study of shared clonotypes between healthy human individuals. In the study overall: There were three CD4 naive, three CD4 memory, two CD8 naive and one CD8 memory plates per donor.

The V gene end was trimmed by 7 bases and the J gene end by 7 bases; junction bases not matched to a gene: 11. Germline V lookup: CDR1 MRHNA, CDR2 SNTAGT. There are 15 residues in the CDR3. Sorted-subset replicate PCRs used about 190 ng of genomic DNA. This amount corresponded to some 30,000 T cell genomes. TCRdb's table, derived via immunoSEQ multiplex PCR, lists solely in-frame clones and lacks some. The sample holds about 680,000 clones, roughly 70% seen once. Study findings and constraints: Several donors held approximately 5% of naive CD4 clonotypes in common.

The chain has TRBV6-4 and TRBJ2-1, with 9 bases aligning to TRBD2. The receptor's source is a woman under 40 in good health. Material for sequencing was memory CD4+ T cells sorted from blood. Regarding subset: CD45RA-negative fraction. CDR3 nucleotide sequence: TGTGCCAGCAAACGGCGGGAGGGCCTGGGGAATGAGCAGTTCTTC. It yields the protein CASKRREGLGNEQFF.